These 11 T cell receptor beta chains were all obtained from the same sample, sequenced in a study of cytomegalovirus exposure and HLA in healthy donors. PCR used 60 Vbeta primers and 13 Jbeta primers. The assay was immunoSEQ multiplex PCR, and TCRdb's table has in-frame clones only and misses some. The repertoire holds some 150,000 clones, with around 82% as singletons. What was sequenced was PBMCs. The receptors derive from a woman between 45 and 60 years old in good health and CMV-seropositive.

The chain couples TRBV5-6 to TRBJ2-5; 9 bases fit TRBD1. The CDR3 consists of 15 residues. V lost 4 bases and J lost 5; bases outside the gene matches: 9. The germline V gene has CDR1 SGHDT and CDR2 YYEEEE. The CDR3 bases are TGTGCCAGCAGCCCCGGGACAGGGAGTTTCGAGACCCAGTACTTC. It specifies CASSPGTGSFETQYF.

The chain couples TRBV2 to TRBJ2-5, with D perhaps matching TRBD1 (6 bases). The CDR3 totals 15 residues. V lost 6 bases to trimming and J lost 5 bases, with 19 bases between them. Germline CDR1 and CDR2: SNHLY and FYNNEI. Here the CDR3 DNA reads TGTGCCAGCAGCGGGACCAGGGGCGGCACGGAGACCCAGTACTTC. Translating it yields CASSGTRGGTETQYF.

A single count supports this clone. The chain carries TRBV4-1 and TRBJ2-7, with TRBD1 matching over 9 bases. V trimming: 1 base; J trimming: 2 bases; junction bases outside the gene matches: 3. The CDR3 spans 15 residues. The germline V gene has CDR1 MGHRA and CDR2 YSYEKL. DNA for the CDR3: TGCGCCAGCAGCCAAGCCGGGACAGGGCCCTACGAGCAGTACTTC. Amino acid sequence: CASSQAGTGPYEQYF.

Concerning this clone: Other DNA sequences in the same sample also yield this CDR3. V and J are TRBV9 and TRBJ2-1, with 7 nucleotides matching TRBD2. The CDR3 contains 14 residues. Germline V gives CDR1 SGDLS, CDR2 YYNGEE. The V and J ends lost 0 bases and 7 bases, in that order; junction bases with no gene match: 4. As DNA, the CDR3 is TGTGCCAGCAGCGTAGCTGCTAGCGGAAATGAGCAGTTCTTC. The encoded protein is CASSVAASGNEQFF.

The genes are TRBV7-2 and TRBJ2-1, with 13 bases lining up with TRBD2. In germline, CDR1 is SGHTA, CDR2 FQGNSA. J lost 9 bases, V lost 4 bases, and 6 bases had no gene match. The CDR3 runs to 15 residues. The CDR3 loop reads CASSSTSGGATEQFF. CDR3 coding DNA: TGTGCCAGCAGCTCAACTAGCGGGGGGGCCACTGAGCAGTTCTTC.

The chain links TRBV6-1 to TRBJ2-1, with 10 bases lining up with TRBD2. V shed 6 bases and J 3 bases; nucleotides not matched to a gene: 5. This CDR3 has 15 amino acids. Germline loops: CDR1 MNHNS, CDR2 SASEGT. Here the CDR3 reads CASSAASGGYNEQFF. DNA for the CDR3: TGTGCCAGCAGCGCTGCTAGCGGGGGCTACAATGAGCAGTTCTTC.

The gene calls are TRBV2 and TRBJ2-1; D remains unclear. CDR1 and CDR2 (germline): SNHLY, FYNNEI. Trimming removed 3 bases at V and 9 bases at J, with 9 bases between. The CDR3 is 12 amino acids. The DNA for the CDR3 is TGTGCCAGCAGTGACACCGCAGGTGAGCAGTTCTTC. This translates into CASSDTAGEQFF.

The genes are TRBV11-2 and TRBJ1-1; unclear D gene. This CDR3 contains 15 residues. The V and J ends lost 1 base and 5 bases respectively, with 14 bases between them. Germline assignment: CDR1 SGHAT and CDR2 FQNNGV. CDR3 DNA sequence: TGTGCCAGCAGCTTAGTAAACGGAGGAGGAACTGAAGCTTTCTTT. Protein sequence: CASSLVNGGGTEAFF.

J is TRBJ2-4 and V is TRBV19; possible D gene TRBD2, 6 bases. There are 19 residues in the CDR3. V was clipped by 0 bases and J by 2 bases, with 20 bases between them. Germline loops: CDR1 LNHDA, CDR2 SQIVND (reference sequence). CDR3 nucleotides: TGTGCCAGTAGTATAGAGGGGGAGATAGGCGGAGGGTCCAAAAACATTCAGTACTTC. It yields the protein CASSIEGEIGGGSKNIQYF.

The chain has TRBV6-5 and TRBJ2-7; perhaps TRBD2 as D (6 bases). Germline CDR1 MNHEY, CDR2 SVGAGI. V lost 2 bases, J lost 3 bases, and 14 bases lay in between. CDR3 length: 15 amino acids. CDR3 nucleotide sequence: TGTGCCAGCAGTTACCTGCGCGGGGTGGGCTACGAGCAGTACTTC. Translation: CASSYLRGVGYEQYF.

The sample holds one count of this clone. The rearrangement links TRBV19 to TRBJ1-3, with D uncertain. The germline gives CDR1 LNHDA, CDR2 SQIVND (reference sequence). The CDR3 has 13 amino acids. Trimming took 10 bases from V and 0 from J, leaving 10 bases between them. CDR3 protein: CATTRTSGNTIYF. The CDR3 DNA reads TGTGCCACCACGAGAACCTCTGGAAACACCATATATTTT.